This entry lists 25 T cell receptor beta chains sequenced from one sample in a study of T cells in Graves' hyperthyroidism and ophthalmopathy. RNA transcripts served as the template for amplifying TCR beta CDR3 regions. An initial round of RT-PCR targeting the TCR CDR3 relied on the HTBI primer set. From the multiplex PCR reads, TCRdb called clonotypes with MiXCR, one entry per CDR3 protein. The sample holds 400,000 to 500,000 distinct CDR3 sequences, 14% to 15% seen once. Sequencing was performed on blood. These receptor sequences come from a man aged 18 to 30 with Graves' ophthalmopathy.

This clonotype was counted between two and nine times. The chain is built from TRBV9 and TRBJ1-4; tentatively, D is TRBD1 (5 bases). Germline assignment: CDR1 SGDLS and CDR2 YYNGEE. Trimming removed 0 bases from V and 2 bases from J, with 8 bases in between. The CDR3 sequence is 15 residues long. For the CDR3, the DNA is TGTGCCAGCAGCGTAGCAGGGATGACTAATGAAAAACTGTTTTTT. The encoded protein is CASSVAGMTNEKLFF.

This clonotype was counted only a few times. At one boundary the junction diverges from the germline segment, which might be a read error. The chain employs TRBV7-7 and TRBJ2-1; a weak D match, TRBD2 (5 bases). This CDR3 contains 14 residues. The germline CDR1 and CDR2 sequences are SSHAT and FNYEAQ (reference sequence). The CDR3 sequence is CASSLEGGNNEQFF. The CDR3 DNA reads TGTGCTAGCAGCTTAGAGGGTGGGAACAATGAGCAGTTCTTC.

This clonotype showed up many times. The J gene is TRBJ2-3, the V gene TRBV20-1; a possible D gene is TRBD1 (6 bases). Germline V gene lookup returns CDR1 DFQATT and CDR2 SNEGSKA (reference sequence). The CDR3 loop spans 13 amino acids. V was shortened by 1 base and J by 3 bases, with 8 bases between the two germline ends. The CDR3 region has the DNA TGCAGTGCTAGAGGGGACACGACAGATACGCAGTATTTT. Translation: CSARGDTTDTQYF.

The chain employs TRBV12-3 or TRBV12-4 and TRBJ2-1; maybe TRBD1 (6 bases). With 7 bases removed from V and 14 bases from J, the gap between germline ends came to 24 bases. The CDR3 runs 14 residues. CDR3 residues: CASKKQGEATMKFF. The CDR3 bases are TGTGCCAGCAAAAAACAGGGTGAGGCTACAATGAAGTTCTTC.

This CDR3 is CATTSPGVGELFF. CDR3 coding DNA: TGTGCCACCACGAGTCCGGGAGTGGGGGAGCTGTTTTTT. The chain has TRBV24-1 and TRBJ2-2; tentatively, D is TRBD2 (6 bases). V shed 8 bases and J shed 8 bases, with 14 bases lying between them. This CDR3 has 13 residues. Germline V gives CDR1 KGHDR, CDR2 SFDVKD.

In its sample, this clonotype was seen many times. V and J are TRBV11-2 and TRBJ1-2; tentative D call: TRBD1 (6 bases). Germline lookup yields CDR1 SGHAT and CDR2 FQNNGV. The CDR3 consists of 16 residues. V was cut by 2 bases and J by 4 bases, with 17 bases left in between. DNA for the CDR3: TGTGCCAGCAGCTTATCTGAGGGACAACTGATCTATGGCTACACCTTC. Protein: CASSLSEGQLIYGYTF.

In its sample, this clonotype was seen many times. CDR3 sequence (DNA): TGTGCCAGCAGTCCATTCGGGACAGACAATTCACCCCTCCACTTT. Its translation is CASSPFGTDNSPLHF. This chain joins TRBV27 and TRBJ1-6; 7 bases map to TRBD1. The CDR3 is 15 residues long. Trimming at V came to 5 bases and at J to 7 bases, leaving 8 bases not matched to a gene. Germline V gene sequence: CDR1 MNHEY, CDR2 SMNVEV (reference sequence).

This CDR3 is CSVSDLQETQYF. The CDR3 bases are TGCAGCGTCTCGGACCTACAAGAGACCCAGTACTTC. The chain employs TRBV29-1 and TRBJ2-5; D is uncertain. Trimming left V 6 bases short and J 2 bases short, with 10 bases between. The CDR3 spans 12 residues. Germline CDR1 and CDR2: SQVTM and ANQGSEA.

This clonotype appeared many times. The chain carries TRBV19 and TRBJ2-2; 12 nucleotides line up with TRBD2. Germline CDR1 is LNHDA and CDR2 is SQIVND (reference sequence). This CDR3 is 18 amino acids long. Trimming removed 3 bases from V and 2 bases from J; junction bases left unmatched: 7. The CDR3 sequence: CASSIGLAGLPNTGELFF. The CDR3 DNA sequence: TGTGCCAGTAGTATCGGACTAGCGGGGCTGCCTAACACCGGGGAGCTGTTTTTT.

This clonotype was detected many times. This chain connects TRBV27 to TRBJ2-3; D assignment may be TRBD1 or TRBD2 (5 bases each). V lost 3 bases and J 4 bases, leaving 17 bases between the germline ends. From germline, CDR1 is MNHEY and CDR2 SMNVEV (reference sequence). The CDR3 is 16 amino acids. The CDR3 coding sequence is TGTGCCAGCAGTTTGAGGGGCCCCCATTACCCAGATACGCAGTATTTT. Residues: CASSLRGPHYPDTQYF.

CDR3 sequence (DNA): TGTGCCAGTAGAGTTCAGTCGGGCACCGGGGAGCTGTTTTTT. Encoded protein: CASRVQSGTGELFF. V gene TRBV19 combines with J gene TRBJ2-2, with D unclear. Trimming took off 6 bases at V and 4 bases at J, with 12 bases between the two ends. This CDR3 spans 14 amino acids. The germline CDR1 and CDR2 sequences are LNHDA and SQIVND (reference sequence).

Only a few counts were recorded for this clonotype. This chain links TRBV20-1 with TRBJ1-2; TRBD1 might be the D (6 bases). The CDR3 loop spans 12 amino acids. CDR1 DFQATT and CDR2 SNEGSKA come from the germline V gene (reference sequence). The V and J ends lost 2 bases and 8 bases respectively, with 12 bases between them. CDR3 protein: CSARHRDGGYTF. As DNA, the CDR3 is TGCAGTGCTAGACACAGGGATGGCGGCTACACCTTC.

This clonotype was picked up a small number of times. This rearrangement joins TRBV11-2 to TRBJ2-1; no clear D gene. Germline values: CDR1 SGHAT, CDR2 FQNNGV. The V end was cut by 3 bases, the J end by 15 bases, with 18 bases between. This CDR3 comprises 13 residues. As DNA, the CDR3 is TGTGCCAGCAGCTTTTCCAGCTCCCCCCAAACGTTCTTC. Its translation: CASSFSSSPQTFF. Using reference TRBV11-2 and TRBJ2-1 for the parts outside the CDR3, the full variable domain is EAGVAQSPRYKIIEKRQSVAFWCNPISGHATLYWYQQILGQGPKLLIQFQNNGVVDDSQLPKDRFSAERLKGVDSTLKIQPAKLEDSAVYLCASSFSSSPQTFFGPGTRLTVL.

There are many counts of this clonotype. The chain is built from TRBV6-1 and TRBJ1-5; no clear D. V shed 3 bases and J shed 4 bases, with 7 bases lying between them. The CDR3 loop spans 13 amino acids. In germline, CDR1 is MNHNS, CDR2 SASEGT. The CDR3 protein is CASSEKLNQPQHF. In nucleotides, the CDR3 is TGTGCCAGCAGTGAGAAACTTAATCAGCCCCAGCATTTT.

Points on this clonotype: A much larger clone is a single base away; this may be a read error. This sequence joins TRBV7-3 and TRBJ1-1; D gene uncertain. Between the trimmed V and J ends, which lost 5 bases and 1 base, there was a span of 8 bases. This CDR3 is built from 13 residues. CDR1 and CDR2 (germline): SGHTA, FQGTGA. CDR3: CASSTPRNTEAFF. The CDR3, as DNA: TGTGCCAGCAGCACACCGAGGAACACTGAAGCTTTCTTT. Looking up the rest from reference TRBV7-3 and TRBJ1-1 gives the full variable domain: GAGVSQTPSNKVTEKGKYVELRCDPISGHTALYWYRQSLGQGPEFLIYFQGTGAADDSGLPNDRFFAVRPEGSVSTLKIQRTERGDSAVYLCASSTPRNTEAFFGQGTRLTVV.

This clonotype was seen at least ten times. The rearrangement uses TRBV7-8 and TRBJ2-1; D is unresolved. Trimming pared 4 bases from V and 3 bases from J, leaving 16 bases between. CDR1 is SGHVS, CDR2 FQNEAQ, per germline. This CDR3 is built from 16 residues. CDR3 DNA: TGTGCCAGCAGCTCCATTATAGTTGTCGGCTACAATGAGCAGTTCTTC. Protein sequence: CASSSIIVVGYNEQFF.

V usage is TRBV6-1 and J usage is TRBJ2-3, with 14 bases that match TRBD2. V trimming: 6 bases; J trimming: 3 bases; junction bases outside the gene matches: 17. The CDR3 spans 20 residues. CDR1 and CDR2 from the germline V gene are MNHNS and SASEGT. This CDR3 is CASSSGLAGGPPRRTDTQYF. As DNA, the CDR3 is TGTGCCAGCAGCTCCGGACTAGCGGGGGGCCCTCCGCGGCGAACAGATACGCAGTATTTT.

This clonotype was observed a few times. The chain employs TRBV7-9 and TRBJ1-6; maybe TRBD1 (6 bases). V lost 2 bases and J 5 bases, leaving 13 bases between the germline ends. Germline lookup yields CDR1 SEHNR and CDR2 FQNEAQ (reference sequence). The CDR3 is 16 amino acids. CDR3 amino acids: CASSLRGGQNNSPLHF. DNA for the CDR3: TGTGCCAGCAGCTTAAGGGGCGGACAGAATAATTCACCCCTCCACTTT.

The rearrangement uses TRBV20-1 and TRBJ1-2; 7 bases match TRBD1. V dropped 2 bases and J dropped 4; count of bases not matched to a gene: 22. The CDR3 is 19 residues long. Looked up from germline, CDR1 is DFQATT and CDR2 is SNEGSKA (reference sequence). CDR3 sequence: CSARLLGTVSSGTPYGYTF. CDR3 DNA: TGCAGTGCTAGATTACTCGGGACAGTCTCTTCGGGGACCCCCTATGGCTACACCTTC.

This clonotype was seen ten or more times. This chain connects TRBV6-2 or TRBV6-3 to TRBJ2-5; 7 positions match TRBD2. V lost 2 bases to trimming and J lost 3 bases; unmatched junction nucleotides: 0. The germline gives CDR1 MNHEY, CDR2 SVGEGT. The CDR3 is 13 residues long. The CDR3 coding sequence is TGTGCCAGCAGTTACCGGGAGGAAGAGACCCAGTACTTC. It specifies CASSYREEETQYF.

This clonotype was found many times. The V and J genes are TRBV12-3 or TRBV12-4 and TRBJ1-6, with D maybe TRBD1 (6 bases). V was trimmed by 6 bases and J by 7 bases, leaving 10 bases between them. This CDR3 spans 13 amino acids. The CDR3 DNA sequence: TGTGCCAGCAGCAGGGACACGAATTCACCCCTCCACTTT. This encodes CASSRDTNSPLHF.

V is TRBV30 and J is TRBJ1-6, with D unclear. Germline V CDR1 and CDR2: GTSNPN, SVGIG (reference sequence). The CDR3 is made up of 13 amino acids. Trimming shortened V by 4 bases and J by 7 bases, and 11 bases separated the two germline ends. DNA of the CDR3: TGTGCCTGGAAATTAAAGGAAAATTCACCCCTCCACTTT. It translates to CAWKLKENSPLHF.

The chain recombines TRBV6-1 with TRBJ1-2, with D unclear. CDR3 size: 14 residues. CDR1 and CDR2 from the germline V gene are MNHNS and SASEGT. The germline V and J ends were trimmed by 6 bases and 3 bases, with 14 bases remaining between them. The CDR3 spells CASRHSGPHYGYTF. DNA for the CDR3: TGTGCCAGCAGGCACTCCGGGCCCCACTATGGCTACACCTTC.

There are many counts of this clonotype. This chain links TRBV3-1 with TRBJ2-3; D unclear. The CDR3 sequence is 16 residues long. The V end was cut by 0 bases, the J end by 2 bases, with 12 bases between. CDR1 and CDR2 (germline): LGHDT, YNNKEL (reference sequence). CDR3 DNA: TGTGCCAGCAGCCAAGACGAAGGTGGCCTCACAGATACGCAGTATTTT. Protein: CASSQDEGGLTDTQYF.

The chain uses TRBV15 and TRBJ1-3; D remains ambiguous. Trimming took off 0 bases at V and 4 bases at J, with 10 bases between the two ends. CDR1 and CDR2 from the germline V gene are LNHNV and YYDKDF (reference sequence). CDR3 length equals 15 residues. Written as DNA, the CDR3 is TGTGCCACCAGCAGAGACCGGGCAAAAGGAAACACCATATATTTT. Translating it yields CATSRDRAKGNTIYF.